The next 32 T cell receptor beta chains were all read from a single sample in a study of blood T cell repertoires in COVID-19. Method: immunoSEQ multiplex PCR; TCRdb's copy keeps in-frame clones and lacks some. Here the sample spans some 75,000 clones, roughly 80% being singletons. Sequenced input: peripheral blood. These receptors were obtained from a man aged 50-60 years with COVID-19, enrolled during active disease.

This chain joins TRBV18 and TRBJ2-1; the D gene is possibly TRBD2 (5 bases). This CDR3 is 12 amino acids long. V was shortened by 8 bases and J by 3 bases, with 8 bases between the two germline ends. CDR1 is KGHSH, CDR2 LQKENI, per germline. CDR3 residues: CASRRDYNEQFF. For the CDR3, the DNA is TGTGCCAGCCGCCGGGACTACAATGAGCAGTTCTTC.

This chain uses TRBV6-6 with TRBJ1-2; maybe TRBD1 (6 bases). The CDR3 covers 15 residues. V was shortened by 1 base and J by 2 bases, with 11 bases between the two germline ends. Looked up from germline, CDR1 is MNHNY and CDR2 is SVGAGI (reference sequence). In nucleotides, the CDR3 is TGTGCCAGCAGTTACTTGGACAGAAAGAACTATGGCTACACCTTC. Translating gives CASSYLDRKNYGYTF.

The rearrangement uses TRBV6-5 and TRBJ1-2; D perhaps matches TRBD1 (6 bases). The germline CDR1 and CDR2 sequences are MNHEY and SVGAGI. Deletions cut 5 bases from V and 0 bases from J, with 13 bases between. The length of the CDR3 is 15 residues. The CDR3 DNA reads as TGTGCCAGCAGTCCCCGACAGGCCCCTAACTATGGCTACACCTTC. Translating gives CASSPRQAPNYGYTF.

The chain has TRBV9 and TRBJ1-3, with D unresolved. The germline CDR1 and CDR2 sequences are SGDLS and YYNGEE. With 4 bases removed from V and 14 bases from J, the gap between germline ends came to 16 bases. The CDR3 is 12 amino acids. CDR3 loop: CASSTSVADLYF. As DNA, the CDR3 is TGTGCCAGCAGCACTTCCGTCGCTGACTTATATTTT.

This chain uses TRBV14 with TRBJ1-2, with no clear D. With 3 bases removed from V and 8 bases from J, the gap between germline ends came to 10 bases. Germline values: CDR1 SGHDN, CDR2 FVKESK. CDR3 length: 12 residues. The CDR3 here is CASSQGVEGYTF. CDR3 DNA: TGTGCCAGCAGCCAGGGCGTCGAGGGCTACACCTTC.

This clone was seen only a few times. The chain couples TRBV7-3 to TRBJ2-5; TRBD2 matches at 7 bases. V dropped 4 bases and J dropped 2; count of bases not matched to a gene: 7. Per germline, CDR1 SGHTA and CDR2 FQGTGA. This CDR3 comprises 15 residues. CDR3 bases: TGTGCCAGCAGCTCCGGACTAGAGAGGCAAGAGACCCAGTACTTC. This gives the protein CASSSGLERQETQYF.

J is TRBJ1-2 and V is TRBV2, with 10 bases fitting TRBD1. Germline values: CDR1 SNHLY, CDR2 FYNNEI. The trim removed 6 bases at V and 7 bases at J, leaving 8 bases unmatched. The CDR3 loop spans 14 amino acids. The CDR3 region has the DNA TGTGCCAGCAGGGTGGACAGGGGGGTTGGTGGCTACACCTTC. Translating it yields CASRVDRGVGGYTF.

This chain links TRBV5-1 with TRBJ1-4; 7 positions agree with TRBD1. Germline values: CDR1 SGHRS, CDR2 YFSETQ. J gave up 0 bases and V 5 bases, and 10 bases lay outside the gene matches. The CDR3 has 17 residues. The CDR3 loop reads CASRKQGDVTTNEKLFF. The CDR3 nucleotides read TGCGCCAGCAGGAAGCAGGGGGACGTAACAACTAATGAAAAACTGTTTTTT.

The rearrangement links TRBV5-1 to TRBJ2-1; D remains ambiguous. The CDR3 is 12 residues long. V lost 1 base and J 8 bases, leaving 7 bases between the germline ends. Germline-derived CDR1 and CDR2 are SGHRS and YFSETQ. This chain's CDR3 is CASSLFTDEQFF. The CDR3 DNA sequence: TGCGCCAGCAGCTTGTTTACAGATGAGCAGTTCTTC.

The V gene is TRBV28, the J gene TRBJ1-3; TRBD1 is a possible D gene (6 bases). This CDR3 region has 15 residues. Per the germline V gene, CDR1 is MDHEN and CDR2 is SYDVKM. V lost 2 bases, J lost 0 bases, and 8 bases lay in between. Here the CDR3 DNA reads TGTGCCAGCAGTTTAGGGGGGGCCTCTGGAAACACCATATATTTT. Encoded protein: CASSLGGASGNTIYF.

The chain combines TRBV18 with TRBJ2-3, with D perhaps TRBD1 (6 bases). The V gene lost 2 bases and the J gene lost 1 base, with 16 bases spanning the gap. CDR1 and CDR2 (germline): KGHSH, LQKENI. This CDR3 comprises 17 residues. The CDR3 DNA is TGTGCCAGCTCACCAACAACGTCCCAGGGGCGCACAGATACGCAGTATTTT. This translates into CASSPTTSQGRTDTQYF.

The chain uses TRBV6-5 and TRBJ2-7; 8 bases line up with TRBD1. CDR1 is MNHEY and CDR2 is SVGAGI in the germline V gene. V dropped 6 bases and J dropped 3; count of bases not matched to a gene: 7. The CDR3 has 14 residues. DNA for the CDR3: TGTGCCAGCAGGGACAGGGAAGGGGGCTACGAGCAGTACTTC. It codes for CASRDREGGYEQYF.

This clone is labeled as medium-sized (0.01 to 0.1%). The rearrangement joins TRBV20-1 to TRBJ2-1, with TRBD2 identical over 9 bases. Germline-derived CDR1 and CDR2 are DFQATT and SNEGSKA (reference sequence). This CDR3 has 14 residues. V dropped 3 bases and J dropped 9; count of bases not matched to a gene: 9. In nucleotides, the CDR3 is TGCAGTGCTAGTCGGCGGGAGGGCCTAGGTGAGCAGTTCTTC. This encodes CSASRREGLGEQFF.

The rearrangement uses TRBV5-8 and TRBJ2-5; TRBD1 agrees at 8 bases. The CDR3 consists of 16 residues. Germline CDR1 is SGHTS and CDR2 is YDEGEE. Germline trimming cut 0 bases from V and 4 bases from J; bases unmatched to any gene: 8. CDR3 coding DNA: TGTGCCAGCAGCTTGGGAGGGACAGGCCGTGGAGAGACCCAGTACTTC. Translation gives CASSLGGTGRGETQYF.

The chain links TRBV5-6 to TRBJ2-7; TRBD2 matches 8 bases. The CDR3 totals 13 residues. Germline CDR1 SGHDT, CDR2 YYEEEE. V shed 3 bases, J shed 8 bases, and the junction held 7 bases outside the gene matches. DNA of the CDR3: TGTGCCAGCAGCTCCATTAGCGGGACGAAGCAGTACTTC. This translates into CASSSISGTKQYF.

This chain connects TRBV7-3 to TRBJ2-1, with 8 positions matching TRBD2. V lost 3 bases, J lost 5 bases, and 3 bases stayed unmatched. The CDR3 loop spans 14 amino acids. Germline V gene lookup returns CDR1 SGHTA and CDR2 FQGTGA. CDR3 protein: CASSFSGAHNEQFF. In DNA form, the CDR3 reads TGTGCCAGCAGCTTTAGCGGGGCGCACAATGAGCAGTTCTTC.

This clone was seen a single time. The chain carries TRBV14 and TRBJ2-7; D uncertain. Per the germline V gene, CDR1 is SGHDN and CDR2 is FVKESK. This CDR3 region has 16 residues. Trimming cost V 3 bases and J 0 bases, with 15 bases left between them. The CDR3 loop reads CASSHAPLQNSYEQYF. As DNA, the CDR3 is TGTGCCAGCAGCCATGCCCCTTTACAGAACTCCTACGAGCAGTACTTC.

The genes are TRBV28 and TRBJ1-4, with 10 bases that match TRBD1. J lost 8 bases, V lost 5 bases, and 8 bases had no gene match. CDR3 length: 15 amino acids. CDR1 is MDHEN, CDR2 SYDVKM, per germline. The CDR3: CASSTRTGGDEKLFF. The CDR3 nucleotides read TGTGCCAGCAGTACCCGGACAGGGGGGGACGAAAAACTGTTTTTT.

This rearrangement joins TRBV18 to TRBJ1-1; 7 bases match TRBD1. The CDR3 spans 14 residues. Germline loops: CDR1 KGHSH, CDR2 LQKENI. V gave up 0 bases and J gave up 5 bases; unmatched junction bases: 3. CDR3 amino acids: CASSPPNRGTEAFF. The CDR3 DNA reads TGTGCCAGCTCACCACCGAACAGGGGAACTGAAGCTTTCTTT.

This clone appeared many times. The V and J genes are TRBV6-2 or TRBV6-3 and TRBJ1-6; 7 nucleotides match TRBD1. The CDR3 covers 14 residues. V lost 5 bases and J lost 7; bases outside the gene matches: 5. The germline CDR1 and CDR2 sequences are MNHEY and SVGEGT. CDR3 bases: TGTGCCAGCAGTACCGGGACAGAGAATTCACCCCTCCACTTT. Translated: CASSTGTENSPLHF.

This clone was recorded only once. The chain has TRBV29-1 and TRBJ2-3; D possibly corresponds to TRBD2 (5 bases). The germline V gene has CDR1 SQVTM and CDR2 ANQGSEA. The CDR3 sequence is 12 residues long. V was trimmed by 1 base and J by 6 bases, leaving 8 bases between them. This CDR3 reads CSVEGRRDTQYF. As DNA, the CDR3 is TGCAGCGTTGAAGGTAGGAGGGATACGCAGTATTTT.

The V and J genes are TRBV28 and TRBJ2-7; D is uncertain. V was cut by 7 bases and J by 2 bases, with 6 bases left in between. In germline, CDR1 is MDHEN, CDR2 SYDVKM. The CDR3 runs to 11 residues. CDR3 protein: CASTSPYEQYF. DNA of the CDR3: TGTGCCAGCACTTCCCCCTACGAGCAGTACTTC.

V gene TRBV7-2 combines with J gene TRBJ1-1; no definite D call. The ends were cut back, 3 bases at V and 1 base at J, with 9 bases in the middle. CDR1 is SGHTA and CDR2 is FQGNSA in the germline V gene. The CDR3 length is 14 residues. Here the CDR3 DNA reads TGTGCCAGCAGCTTCCGACACCAGAACACTGAAGCTTTCTTT. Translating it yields CASSFRHQNTEAFF.

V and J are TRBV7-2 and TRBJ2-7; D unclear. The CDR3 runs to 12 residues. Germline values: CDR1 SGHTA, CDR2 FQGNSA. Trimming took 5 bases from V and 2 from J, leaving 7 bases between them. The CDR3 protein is CASSPLPYEQYF. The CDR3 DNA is TGTGCCAGCAGCCCACTCCCCTACGAGCAGTACTTC.

The CDR3 bases are TGTGCCAGCAGCCGCACTGATTACAATGAGCAGTTCTTC. This translates into CASSRTDYNEQFF. This chain uses TRBV9 with TRBJ2-1; D is uncertain. The CDR3 contains 13 residues. CDR1 is SGDLS and CDR2 is YYNGEE in the germline V gene. V dropped 4 bases and J dropped 4 bases, with 9 bases sitting between them.

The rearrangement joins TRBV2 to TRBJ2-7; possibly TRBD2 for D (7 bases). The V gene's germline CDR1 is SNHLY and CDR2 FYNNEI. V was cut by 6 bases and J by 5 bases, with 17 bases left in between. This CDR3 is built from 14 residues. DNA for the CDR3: TGTGCCAGCAGCCTTAGCAGGGGAGGGGACGAGCAGTACTTC. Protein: CASSLSRGGDEQYF.

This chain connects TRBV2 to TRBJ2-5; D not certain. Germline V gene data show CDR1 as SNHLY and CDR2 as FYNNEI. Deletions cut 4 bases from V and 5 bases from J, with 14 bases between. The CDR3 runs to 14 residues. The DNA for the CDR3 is TGTGCCAGCAGTGCTGGCAGAAATATGGAGACCCAGTACTTC. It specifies CASSAGRNMETQYF.

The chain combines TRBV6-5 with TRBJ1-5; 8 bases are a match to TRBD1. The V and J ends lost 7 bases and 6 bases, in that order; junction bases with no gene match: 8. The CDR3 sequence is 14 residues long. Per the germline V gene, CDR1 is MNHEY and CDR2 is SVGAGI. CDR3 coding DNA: TGTGCCAGCACCGAACAGGGGGGCGGTCAGCCCCAGCATTTT. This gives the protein CASTEQGGGQPQHF.

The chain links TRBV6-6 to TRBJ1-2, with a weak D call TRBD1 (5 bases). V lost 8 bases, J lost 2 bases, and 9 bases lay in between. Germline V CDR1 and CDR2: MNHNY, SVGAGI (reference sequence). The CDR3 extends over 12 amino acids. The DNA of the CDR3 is TGTGCCAGCGGGGCGGGAAACTATGGCTACACCTTC. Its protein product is CASGAGNYGYTF.

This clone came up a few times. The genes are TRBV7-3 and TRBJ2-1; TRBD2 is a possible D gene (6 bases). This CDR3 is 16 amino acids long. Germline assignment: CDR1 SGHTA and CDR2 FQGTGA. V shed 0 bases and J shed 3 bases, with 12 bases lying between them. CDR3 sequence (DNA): TGTGCCAGCAGCTTAACTCCCGGGAGCGACTACAATGAGCAGTTCTTC. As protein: CASSLTPGSDYNEQFF.

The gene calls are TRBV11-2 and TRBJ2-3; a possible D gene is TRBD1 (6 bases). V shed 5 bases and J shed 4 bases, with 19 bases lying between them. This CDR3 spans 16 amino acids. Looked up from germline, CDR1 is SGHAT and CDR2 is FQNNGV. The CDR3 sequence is CASSPGDRTLPDTQYF. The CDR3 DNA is TGTGCCAGCAGCCCAGGAGACAGGACCCTCCCAGATACGCAGTATTTT.

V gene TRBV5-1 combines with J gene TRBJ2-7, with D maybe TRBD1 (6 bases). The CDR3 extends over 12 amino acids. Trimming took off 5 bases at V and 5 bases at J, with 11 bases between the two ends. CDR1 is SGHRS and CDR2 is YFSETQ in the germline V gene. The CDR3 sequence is CASRSEGDEQYF. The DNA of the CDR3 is TGCGCCAGCAGGTCTGAGGGGGACGAGCAGTACTTC.